Listed below are T cell receptor beta chains from one sample, sequenced in a study of blood T cell repertoires in COVID-19. Some clones are missing from TCRdb's copy, which holds only in-frame ones; the method was immunoSEQ multiplex PCR. The top ten clones hold less than 2.5% of a sample with around 150,000 clones, under 95% of them seen once. The specimen was peripheral blood. All receptors derive from a man aged 18 to 29 with acute or convalescent COVID-19. Each CDR3 is given with its conserved first and last residue. A D gene is named only where the DNA matches it firmly. Size tells how often a clone was seen (once, few, many) or the class of an expanded clone, and some rows leave it out.

len: 13
abundance: -
v_gene: TRBV29-1
d_gene: -
j_gene: TRBJ2-2
CDR3nt: TGCAGCGTTGGGTGGCAGGTTACCGGGGAGCTGTTTTTT
CDR3aa: CSVGWQVTGELFF

len: 13
abundance: -
v_gene: TRBV29-1
d_gene: -
j_gene: TRBJ1-1
CDR3nt: TGCAGCTCTTGTTTTGGGGGGGGCGCTGAAGCTTTCTTT
CDR3aa: CSSCFGGGAEAFF

len: 11
abundance: -
v_gene: TRBV19
d_gene: -
j_gene: TRBJ1-2
CDR3nt: TGTGCCAGTAGTCTTACAGGGGGCTACACCTTC
CDR3aa: CASSLTGGYTF

len: 14
abundance: -
v_gene: TRBV7-9
d_gene: -
j_gene: TRBJ1-3
CDR3nt: TGTGCCAGCAGCTCAGGGAACTCTGGAAACACCATATATTTT
CDR3aa: CASSSGNSGNTIYF

len: 14
abundance: once
v_gene: TRBV6-4
d_gene: TRBD1
j_gene: TRBJ2-5
CDR3nt: TGTGCCAGCAGCCGGGACAGGGGAGCGGAGACCCAGTACTTC
CDR3aa: CASSRDRGAETQYF

len: 16
abundance: -
v_gene: TRBV19
d_gene: -
j_gene: TRBJ1-3
CDR3nt: TGTGCCAGTAGTCTCCCAGGGATCCGCTCTGGAAACACCATATATTTT
CDR3aa: CASSLPGIRSGNTIYF

len: 13
abundance: -
v_gene: TRBV19
d_gene: -
j_gene: TRBJ2-2
CDR3nt: TGTGCCACCCCAGGGTCTCTTTCTGGGGAGCTGTTTTTT
CDR3aa: CATPGSLSGELFF

len: 15
abundance: once
v_gene: TRBV13
d_gene: TRBD1
j_gene: TRBJ1-2
CDR3nt: TGTGCCAGCAGCGTCCCCGGGACAGGGGTCTATGGCTACACCTTC
CDR3aa: CASSVPGTGVYGYTF

len: 14
abundance: -
v_gene: TRBV7-8
d_gene: -
j_gene: TRBJ1-2
CDR3nt: TGTGCCAGCAGCCCAAGACAGGTGCCCTATGGCTACACCTTC
CDR3aa: CASSPRQVPYGYTF

len: 15
abundance: -
v_gene: TRBV6-5
d_gene: TRBD1
j_gene: TRBJ2-6
CDR3nt: TGTGCCGGAGGGACAGGGGGCGGTAGTAGCAACGTCCTGACTTTC
CDR3aa: CAGGTGGGSSNVLTF

len: 16
abundance: -
v_gene: TRBV9
d_gene: TRBD1
j_gene: TRBJ2-1
CDR3nt: TGTGCCAGCAGTCGGACAGGCCAAACCTCCTACAATGAGCAGTTCTTC
CDR3aa: CASSRTGQTSYNEQFF

len: 12
abundance: -
v_gene: TRBV19
d_gene: -
j_gene: TRBJ2-7
CDR3nt: TGTGCCACGGGCAAGGGGTCCTACGAGCAGTACTTC
CDR3aa: CATGKGSYEQYF

len: 18
abundance: -
v_gene: TRBV19
d_gene: TRBD1
j_gene: TRBJ1-2
CDR3nt: TGTGCCAGTAGTCCCCATTCCAACCCTACAGGGGGCAGCTATGGCTACACCTTC
CDR3aa: CASSPHSNPTGGSYGYTF

len: 12
abundance: -
v_gene: TRBV30
d_gene: TRBD1
j_gene: TRBJ2-2
CDR3nt: TGTGCCTGGAAGGGGGCCCCCGGGGAGCTGTTTTTT
CDR3aa: CAWKGAPGELFF

len: 14
abundance: -
v_gene: TRBV6-6
d_gene: TRBD1
j_gene: TRBJ2-7
CDR3nt: TGTGCCAGCAGCCTGACAGGGAGCTCCTACGAGCAGTACTTC
CDR3aa: CASSLTGSSYEQYF

len: 15
abundance: -
v_gene: TRBV19
d_gene: -
j_gene: TRBJ2-7
CDR3nt: TGTGCCAGTAGTATAGACGGCACTGGGACATACGAGCAGTACTTC
CDR3aa: CASSIDGTGTYEQYF

len: 17
abundance: once
v_gene: TRBV10-3
d_gene: TRBD1
j_gene: TRBJ1-6
CDR3nt: TGTGCCATCAGTGAGTCGACGGCCGGGACAGCTAATTCACCCCTCCACTTT
CDR3aa: CAISESTAGTANSPLHF

len: 14
abundance: -
v_gene: TRBV4-1
d_gene: -
j_gene: TRBJ2-7
CDR3nt: TGCGCCAGCAGCCAAGACAGTGTGCCCCGCGAGCAGTACTTC
CDR3aa: CASSQDSVPREQYF

len: 13
abundance: -
v_gene: TRBV6-5
d_gene: TRBD1
j_gene: TRBJ2-7
CDR3nt: TGTGCCTCCCGAGGACAGGGTTTCTACGAGCAGTACTTC
CDR3aa: CASRGQGFYEQYF

len: 17
abundance: -
v_gene: TRBV5-1
d_gene: TRBD2
j_gene: TRBJ2-3
CDR3nt: TGCGCCAGCAGCCCCGGGGTTGTAGCGGGAGGCACAGATACGCAGTATTTT
CDR3aa: CASSPGVVAGGTDTQYF

len: 15
abundance: -
v_gene: TRBV6-1
d_gene: TRBD1
j_gene: TRBJ1-2
CDR3nt: TGTGCCAGCAGTGATCGGACAGGGTTAATGGAAGGCTACACCTTC
CDR3aa: CASSDRTGLMEGYTF

len: 12
abundance: -
v_gene: TRBV7-9
d_gene: -
j_gene: TRBJ1-1
CDR3nt: TGTGCCAGCAGCTTAGAACCGGTAGAAGCTTTCTTT
CDR3aa: CASSLEPVEAFF

len: 16
abundance: -
v_gene: TRBV24-1
d_gene: TRBD1
j_gene: TRBJ2-3
CDR3nt: TGTGCCACCAGTGATCCGGGGACAGGGGGCACAGATACGCAGTATTTT
CDR3aa: CATSDPGTGGTDTQYF

len: 14
abundance: -
v_gene: TRBV19
d_gene: TRBD1
j_gene: TRBJ1-2
CDR3nt: TGTGCCAGTAGCGGACAGGGCCGGTACTATGGCTACACCTTC
CDR3aa: CASSGQGRYYGYTF

len: 15
abundance: -
v_gene: TRBV6-4
d_gene: TRBD2
j_gene: TRBJ2-3
CDR3nt: TGTGCCAGCAGTGACTCTAGCGGGGGGGCAGATACGCAGTATTTT
CDR3aa: CASSDSSGGADTQYF

len: 13
abundance: -
v_gene: TRBV27
d_gene: -
j_gene: TRBJ2-7
CDR3nt: TGTGCCAGCACTCCGACGGGAACCTACGAGCAGTACTTC
CDR3aa: CASTPTGTYEQYF

len: 17
abundance: -
v_gene: TRBV9
d_gene: TRBD1
j_gene: TRBJ1-4
CDR3nt: TGTGCCAGCAGCTTTTCACAGGGGGCGCCAACTAATGAAAAACTGTTTTTT
CDR3aa: CASSFSQGAPTNEKLFF

len: 15
abundance: -
v_gene: TRBV11-2
d_gene: -
j_gene: TRBJ1-3
CDR3nt: TGTGCCAGCAGCTTAGATCCGGGGGGGGTAAACACCATATATTTT
CDR3aa: CASSLDPGGVNTIYF

len: 14
abundance: -
v_gene: TRBV19
d_gene: TRBD1
j_gene: TRBJ1-4
CDR3nt: TGTGCCAGTATAGGGGGCGATGGTCGAGAAAAACTGTTTTTT
CDR3aa: CASIGGDGREKLFF

len: 18
abundance: -
v_gene: TRBV28
d_gene: TRBD1
j_gene: TRBJ2-7
CDR3nt: TGTGCCAGCAGTTTAAGGGACAGGGCCGTAGGGGGAGTCTACGAGCAGTACTTC
CDR3aa: CASSLRDRAVGGVYEQYF

len: 14
abundance: -
v_gene: TRBV2
d_gene: TRBD1
j_gene: TRBJ1-4
CDR3nt: TGTGCTAGCAGCAGACAGGGGGCCCGCGAAAAACTGTTTTTT
CDR3aa: CASSRQGAREKLFF

len: 16
abundance: -
v_gene: TRBV3-1/TRBV3-2
d_gene: TRBD1
j_gene: TRBJ1-5
CDR3nt: TGTGCCAGCAGCCAAGGTGACAGGGGGTCGTATCAGCCCCAGCATTTT
CDR3aa: CASSQGDRGSYQPQHF

len: 14
abundance: -
v_gene: TRBV7-9
d_gene: -
j_gene: TRBJ1-1
CDR3nt: TGTGCCAGCAGCTCCAGGGCCCCGGTGACTGAAGCTTTCTTT
CDR3aa: CASSSRAPVTEAFF

len: 15
abundance: -
v_gene: TRBV24-1
d_gene: TRBD2
j_gene: TRBJ2-3
CDR3nt: TGTGCCACCAGTGATTTCCTAGCGGGAGTTGCCACGCAGTATTTT
CDR3aa: CATSDFLAGVATQYF

len: 15
abundance: -
v_gene: TRBV7-9
d_gene: TRBD1
j_gene: TRBJ1-2
CDR3nt: TGTGCCAGCAGCCCCCCGGGACAGGGAGTAAATGGCTACACCTTC
CDR3aa: CASSPPGQGVNGYTF

len: 15
abundance: -
v_gene: TRBV4-1
d_gene: -
j_gene: TRBJ1-1
CDR3nt: TGCGCCAGCAGCCAAGGAGTGGGACACCGCCTTAGAGCTTTCTTT
CDR3aa: CASSQGVGHRLRAFF

len: 15
abundance: -
v_gene: TRBV7-9
d_gene: TRBD1
j_gene: TRBJ1-2
CDR3nt: TGTGCCAGCAGCTTATCGGAAGGGACAGGGAATGGCTACACCTTC
CDR3aa: CASSLSEGTGNGYTF

len: 18
abundance: -
v_gene: TRBV18
d_gene: TRBD1
j_gene: TRBJ2-7
CDR3nt: TGTGCCAGCTCACCTTCGACAGGGTTTCCACTACAATCCTACGAGCAGTACTTC
CDR3aa: CASSPSTGFPLQSYEQYF

len: 15
abundance: few
v_gene: TRBV5-1
d_gene: -
j_gene: TRBJ1-5
CDR3nt: TGCGCCAGCAGCTTGGGGACAGATAGCAATCAGCCCCAGCATTTT
CDR3aa: CASSLGTDSNQPQHF